The source of this TCR beta chain is a study of blood T cell repertoires in COVID-19. This CDR3 is built from 17 residues. CDR1 is SEHNR and CDR2 is FQNEAQ in the germline V gene (reference sequence). With V trimmed by 0 bases and J by 0 bases, 2 bases remained unmatched. Measured with immunoSEQ multiplex PCR; TCRdb has only the in-frame clones, and not every one. The data show about 230,000 clones, 75% to 85% seen once. The table lists this clone with a count of one. This clonotype was sampled from a man aged 50-59 years with COVID-19, enrolled during active disease. The chain carries TRBV7-9 and TRBJ2-5, with TRBD2 matching 12 bases. Sequenced input: peripheral blood. CDR3 in DNA: TGTGCCAGCAGCTTAGCCGGGACTAGCGGGTACCAAGAGACCCAGTACTTC. Translation gives CASSLAGTSGYQETQYF.